The source of this T cell receptor beta chain is a study of blood T cell repertoires in COVID-19. Across the whole study: The United States, Italy and Spain supplied acute and convalescent COVID-19 samples.

The CDR3 has 15 amino acids. With V trimmed by 5 bases and J by 4 bases, 7 bases remained unmatched. Germline V gene lookup returns CDR1 MDHEN and CDR2 SYDVKM. Living in 20 to 30 US areas, the participants were between 18 and 89 years of age. Clinical history reported by participants formed the basis on which cohorts were assigned. Original processing methods: Reference gene primer amplification gave estimated nucleated cell counts. Using immunoSEQ multiplex PCR, the repertoire was profiled, and TCRdb retains in-frame clones only, with some absent. That table gives V, J and clone size, and the DNA gave D and trimming. The repertoire has a few hundred thousand clones, 86% of them found once; the top ten carry about 3.8%.

This receptor was identified in a woman in her thirties or forties with acute COVID-19. Sequencing used PBMCs or T cells enriched from blood (not recorded which). The chain is built from TRBV28 and TRBJ2-5; 10 nucleotides line up with TRBD1. The CDR3 reads CASSGPGQGRETQYF. DNA for the CDR3: TGTGCCAGCAGTGGGCCGGGACAGGGGAGAGAGACCCAGTACTTC.